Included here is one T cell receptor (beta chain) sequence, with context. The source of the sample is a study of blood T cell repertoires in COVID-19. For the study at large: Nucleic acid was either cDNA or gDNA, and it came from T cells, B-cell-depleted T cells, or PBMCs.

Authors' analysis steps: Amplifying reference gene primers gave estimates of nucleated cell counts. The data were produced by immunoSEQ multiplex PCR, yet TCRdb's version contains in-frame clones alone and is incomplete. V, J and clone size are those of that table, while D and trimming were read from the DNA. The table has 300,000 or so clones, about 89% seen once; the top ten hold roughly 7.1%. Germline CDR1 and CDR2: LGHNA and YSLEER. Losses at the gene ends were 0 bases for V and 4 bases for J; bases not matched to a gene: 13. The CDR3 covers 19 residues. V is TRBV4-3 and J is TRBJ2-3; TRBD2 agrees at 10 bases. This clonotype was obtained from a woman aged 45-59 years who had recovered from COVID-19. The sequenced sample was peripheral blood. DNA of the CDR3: TGCGCCAGCAGCCAAGATAGGGTAGCGGGGGGAACCCGCCCAGATACGCAGTATTTT. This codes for CASSQDRVAGGTRPDTQYF.